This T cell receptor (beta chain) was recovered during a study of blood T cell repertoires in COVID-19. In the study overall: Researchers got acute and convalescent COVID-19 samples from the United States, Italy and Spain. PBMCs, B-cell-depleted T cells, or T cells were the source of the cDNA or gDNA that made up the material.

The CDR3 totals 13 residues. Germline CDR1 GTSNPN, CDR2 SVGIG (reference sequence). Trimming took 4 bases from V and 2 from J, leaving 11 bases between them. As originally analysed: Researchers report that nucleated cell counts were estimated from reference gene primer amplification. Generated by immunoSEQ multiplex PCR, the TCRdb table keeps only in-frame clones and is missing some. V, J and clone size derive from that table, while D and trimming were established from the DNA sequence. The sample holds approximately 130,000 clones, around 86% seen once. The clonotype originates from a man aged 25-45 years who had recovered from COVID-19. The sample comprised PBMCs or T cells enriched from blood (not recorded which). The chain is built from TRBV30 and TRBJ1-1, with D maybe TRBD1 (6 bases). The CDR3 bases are TGTGCCTGGAACATACAGGGCAACACTGAAGCTTTCTTT. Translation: CAWNIQGNTEAFF.